One sample yielded the 31 T cell receptor beta chains listed below, sequenced in a study of CD8+ T cells in alopecia areata. RNA was extracted and reverse transcribed into cDNA as the sequencing template. The protocol was immunoSEQ multiplex PCR, while the TCRdb copy is restricted to in-frame clones and leaves out a portion. The sample contains around 290,000 clones, roughly 60% of which appear only once. Treatment indicated: oral pan-JAK inhibitor, 5-10 mg twice daily. The starting material was CD4+ T cells sorted from blood, obtained at week 24, from a patient treated with tofacitinib. The source of these receptors is a human donor with alopecia areata.

Here the CDR3 reads CASSYVPGQGRELNSPLHF. As DNA, the CDR3 is TGTGCCAGCAGCTACGTCCCGGGACAGGGAAGGGAATTAAATTCACCCCTCCACTTT. V gene TRBV7-8 combines with J gene TRBJ1-6; 9 bases line up with TRBD1. This CDR3 contains 19 residues. Germline V lookup: CDR1 SGHVS, CDR2 FQNEAQ. Trimming at V came to 4 bases and at J to 7 bases, leaving 17 bases not matched to a gene.

This clone was detected only once. The rearrangement uses TRBV4-1 and TRBJ2-7, with unresolved D. Germline loops: CDR1 MGHRA, CDR2 YSYEKL. CDR3 length: 14 amino acids. V shed 0 bases and J shed 2 bases, with 8 bases lying between them. This CDR3 is CASSQDGHTYEQYF. CDR3 in DNA: TGCGCCAGCAGCCAAGATGGGCACACCTACGAGCAGTACTTC.

This chain connects TRBV6-5 to TRBJ2-4; a possible D gene is TRBD1 (6 bases). The germline V and J ends were trimmed by 0 bases and 4 bases, with 13 bases remaining between them. The CDR3 has 16 residues. Germline V gene lookup returns CDR1 MNHEY and CDR2 SVGAGI. In DNA form, the CDR3 reads TGTGCCAGCAGTTACTCGAAAGAAGGGGGAAAAAACATTCAGTACTTC. Its translation: CASSYSKEGGKNIQYF.

This clone was counted a few times. The genes are TRBV11-2 and TRBJ2-5; 10 bases line up with TRBD2. V was clipped by 5 bases and J by 5 bases; unmatched bases: 8. The length of the CDR3 is 15 residues. Germline-derived CDR1 and CDR2 are SGHAT and FQNNGV. The CDR3 reads CASSDASGGTETQYF. CDR3 DNA: TGTGCCAGCAGCGACGCTAGCGGGGGTACGGAGACCCAGTACTTC.

This clone was counted between two and nine times. The sample holds other DNA sequences that translate to the same CDR3. The rearrangement joins TRBV29-1 to TRBJ1-1; D call uncertain. The CDR3 consists of 13 residues. Trimming pared 4 bases from V and 0 bases from J, leaving 9 bases between. From germline, CDR1 is SQVTM and CDR2 ANQGSEA. The CDR3 DNA is TGCAGCGTTGTGAGGCAGTTGAACACTGAAGCTTTCTTT. It yields the protein CSVVRQLNTEAFF.

V usage is TRBV30 and J usage is TRBJ2-2; 8 bases agree with TRBD1. The CDR3 extends over 16 amino acids. V lost 7 bases and J lost 0; bases outside the gene matches: 10. Germline CDR1 is GTSNPN and CDR2 is SVGIG (reference sequence). CDR3 amino acids: CASLAQGASNTGELFF. The CDR3 DNA is TGTGCCTCGCTCGCGCAGGGGGCCTCGAACACCGGGGAGCTGTTTTTT.

This clone is a singleton in its sample. The V call is TRBV6-6, the J call TRBJ2-7; D may be TRBD1 (6 bases). CDR3 length: 13 residues. With 6 bases removed from V and 6 bases from J, the gap between germline ends came to 15 bases. Germline V CDR1 and CDR2: MNHNY, SVGAGI (reference sequence). This CDR3 is CASRFDRLGEQYF. The CDR3, as DNA: TGTGCCAGCAGATTTGACAGGCTCGGCGAGCAGTACTTC.

This chain links TRBV6-5 with TRBJ2-7, with D hard to call. Trimming took off 7 bases at V and 5 bases at J, with 9 bases between the two ends. Germline values: CDR1 MNHEY, CDR2 SVGAGI. The CDR3 extends over 11 amino acids. The CDR3 protein is CASTWGHEQYF. CDR3 nucleotides: TGTGCCAGCACATGGGGTCACGAGCAGTACTTC.

This sequence joins TRBV7-3 and TRBJ1-1; tentatively, D is TRBD1 (5 bases). This CDR3 contains 16 residues. Trimming pared 0 bases from V and 2 bases from J, leaving 13 bases between. Germline assignment: CDR1 SGHTA and CDR2 FQGTGA. The DNA for the CDR3 is TGTGCCAGCAGCTTAACCAGGGAAGAAGTTAACACTGAAGCTTTCTTT. Its protein product is CASSLTREEVNTEAFF.

The CDR3 loop is CASSLYTGAYVETQYF. In DNA form, the CDR3 reads TGTGCCAGCAGCTTGTATACGGGTGCGTACGTGGAGACCCAGTACTTC. This sequence joins TRBV5-4 and TRBJ2-5; D gene ambiguous. The CDR3 runs 16 residues. Germline-derived CDR1 and CDR2 are SGHNT and YYREEE (reference sequence). Trimming removed 1 base at V and 5 bases at J, with 18 bases between.

This clone was counted only a few times. The gene calls are TRBV14 and TRBJ2-5, with 8 bases matching TRBD2. Unmatched junction bases numbered 11, after V lost 4 bases and J lost 4 bases. The CDR3 contains 16 residues. Germline values: CDR1 SGHDN, CDR2 FVKESK. The CDR3 DNA reads TGTGCCAGCAGCCCCTTCGGGAGGGGGAATGGAGAGACCCAGTACTTC. Translating gives CASSPFGRGNGETQYF.

This clone was seen only a few times. The V gene is TRBV30, the J gene TRBJ1-2; 11 bases are shared with TRBD1. Germline V gives CDR1 GTSNPN, CDR2 SVGIG (reference sequence). The CDR3 spans 18 residues. Trimming at V came to 2 bases and at J to 4 bases, leaving 15 bases not matched to a gene. CDR3 protein: CAWSLLPLDRGLSYGYTF. The CDR3 DNA is TGTGCCTGGAGTTTATTACCTTTGGACAGGGGGCTCAGCTATGGCTACACCTTC. The full variable domain, completed using reference TRBV30 and TRBJ1-2, is SQTIHQWPATLVQPVGSPLSLECTVEGTSNPNLYWYRQAAGRGLQLLFYSVGIGQISSEVPQNLSASRPQDRQFILSSKKLLLSDSGFYLCAWSLLPLDRGLSYGYTFGSGTRLTVV.

The chain carries TRBV30 and TRBJ1-4; 7 nucleotides match TRBD1. Germline V gene lookup returns CDR1 GTSNPN and CDR2 SVGIG (reference sequence). This CDR3 spans 15 amino acids. Germline trimming cut 4 bases from V and 0 bases from J; bases unmatched to any gene: 5. CDR3 residues: CAWNRQGATNEKLFF. The CDR3 DNA is TGTGCCTGGAACCGACAGGGCGCAACTAATGAAAAACTGTTTTTT.

The genes are TRBV5-6 and TRBJ2-2, with D perhaps matching TRBD1 (6 bases). CDR1 is SGHDT, CDR2 YYEEEE, per germline. The V end was cut by 7 bases, the J end by 1 base, with 8 bases between. The CDR3 contains 13 residues. CDR3 region: CASAQGNTGELFF. CDR3 coding DNA: TGTGCCAGCGCACAGGGGAACACCGGGGAGCTGTTTTTT.

This chain joins TRBV9 and TRBJ2-5; 9 nucleotides agree with TRBD1. J was trimmed by 0 bases and V by 0 bases; bases with no gene match: 3. The germline V gene encodes CDR1 SGDLS and CDR2 YYNGEE. The CDR3 has 16 residues. The CDR3 spells CASSVAGTGNQETQYF. DNA of the CDR3: TGTGCCAGCAGCGTAGCCGGGACAGGGAACCAAGAGACCCAGTACTTC. The variable domain in full, completed from reference TRBV9 and TRBJ2-5, reads DSGVTQTPKHLITATGQRVTLRCSPRSGDLSVYWYQQSLDQGLQFLIQYYNGEERAKGNILERFSAQQFPDLHSELNLSSLELGDSALYFCASSVAGTGNQETQYFGPGTRLLVL.

The count of this clone is one. The V and J genes are TRBV27 and TRBJ2-5; D is uncertain. The V gene lost 4 bases and the J gene lost 1 base, with 10 bases spanning the gap. The germline CDR1 and CDR2 sequences are MNHEY and SMNVEV (reference sequence). The CDR3 loop spans 14 amino acids. This chain's CDR3 is CASSSLGSQETQYF. DNA of the CDR3: TGTGCCAGCAGTTCCCTGGGCAGCCAAGAGACCCAGTACTTC.

The genes are TRBV2 and TRBJ2-5; no firm D call. The CDR3 runs to 16 residues. The germline V gene has CDR1 SNHLY and CDR2 FYNNEI. V gave up 5 bases and J gave up 4 bases, with 20 bases separating them. The CDR3 loop is CASSMGSDRSRETQYF. DNA for the CDR3: TGTGCCAGCAGTATGGGTTCGGACCGCTCCCGAGAGACCCAGTACTTC. Filled out from reference TRBV2 and TRBJ2-5, the complete variable domain reads EPEVTQTPSHQVTQMGQEVILRCVPISNHLYFYWYRQILGQKVEFLVSFYNNEISEKSEIFDDQFSVERPDGSNFTLKIRSTKLEDSAMYFCASSMGSDRSRETQYFGPGTRLLVL.

Only a few counts were recorded for this clone. Other DNA sequences in the same sample also yield this CDR3. The chain links TRBV5-4 to TRBJ2-3; D is perhaps TRBD2 (6 bases). The V gene lost 1 base and the J gene lost 3 bases, with 6 bases spanning the gap. CDR1 and CDR2 (germline): SGHNT, YYREEE (reference sequence). This CDR3 is built from 13 residues. CDR3 coding DNA: TGTGCCAGCAGCTTGCGGGGGACAGATACGCAGTATTTT. Its protein product is CASSLRGTDTQYF. Together with reference TRBV5-4 and TRBJ2-3, the CDR3 gives the full variable domain: ETGVTQSPTHLIKTRGQQVTLRCSSQSGHNTVSWYQQALGQGPQFIFQYYREEENGRGNFPPRFSGLQFPNYSSELNVNALELDDSALYLCASSLRGTDTQYFGPGTRLTVL.

This chain connects TRBV5-1 to TRBJ2-2; possibly TRBD1 for D (6 bases). This CDR3 has 13 residues. Germline V gene sequence: CDR1 SGHRS, CDR2 YFSETQ. Trimming pared 6 bases from V and 4 bases from J, leaving 10 bases between. CDR3 sequence (DNA): TGCGCCAGCAACCCAGGGGCCACCGGGGAGCTGTTTTTT. Its protein product is CASNPGATGELFF.

The chain carries TRBV2 and TRBJ2-7; maybe TRBD1 (6 bases). CDR1 SNHLY and CDR2 FYNNEI come from the germline V gene. V dropped 7 bases and J dropped 5 bases, with 21 bases sitting between them. The CDR3 extends over 15 amino acids. CDR3 amino acids: CASTPSPATGNEQYF. CDR3 nucleotides: TGTGCCAGCACCCCGTCCCCGGCGACAGGTAACGAGCAGTACTTC.

This clone was seen a few times. The chain couples TRBV29-1 to TRBJ1-1; D gene uncertain. This CDR3 has 13 residues. Germline V gene lookup returns CDR1 SQVTM and CDR2 ANQGSEA. V was pared by 1 base and J by 5 bases, with 11 bases between. CDR3 nucleotides: TGCAGCGTTGAAGGTATTAGGAGGACTGAAGCTTTCTTT. Protein sequence: CSVEGIRRTEAFF.

V and J are TRBV6-5 and TRBJ1-2; possibly TRBD1 for D (5 bases). The CDR3 sequence is 14 residues long. Trimming pared 6 bases from V and 8 bases from J, leaving 19 bases between. Germline loops: CDR1 MNHEY, CDR2 SVGAGI. The CDR3 spells CASRTTAHLGGYTF. In DNA form, the CDR3 reads TGTGCCAGCAGGACGACAGCTCACCTTGGGGGCTACACCTTC.

This clone was detected only once. The chain recombines TRBV27 with TRBJ1-2; unclear D gene. Germline assignment: CDR1 MNHEY and CDR2 SMNVEV (reference sequence). The ends were cut back, 5 bases at V and 8 bases at J, with 15 bases in the middle. The CDR3 runs 13 residues. This CDR3 reads CASSPSGKRGYTF. In DNA form, the CDR3 reads TGTGCCAGCAGTCCCTCGGGGAAGAGAGGCTACACCTTC.

This rearrangement joins TRBV29-1 to TRBJ2-5; TRBD1 agrees at 10 bases. CDR3 length equals 13 residues. Germline-derived CDR1 and CDR2 are SQVTM and ANQGSEA. With 5 bases clipped from V and 4 bases from J, the junction kept 4 bases outside the gene matches. The CDR3 sequence is CSVIRTGGETQYF. DNA for the CDR3: TGCAGCGTTATTCGGACAGGGGGAGAGACCCAGTACTTC.

The count of this clone is one. The chain recombines TRBV30 with TRBJ1-1, with unresolved D. The CDR3 consists of 12 residues. Germline V CDR1 and CDR2: GTSNPN, SVGIG (reference sequence). The germline V and J ends were trimmed by 4 bases and 5 bases, with 11 bases remaining between them. In DNA form, the CDR3 reads TGTGCCTGGACCCAAGGGTGGACTGAAGCTTTCTTT. Its translation: CAWTQGWTEAFF. Supplemented by reference TRBV30 and TRBJ1-1, the full variable domain reads SQTIHQWPATLVQPVGSPLSLECTVEGTSNPNLYWYRQAAGRGLQLLFYSVGIGQISSEVPQNLSASRPQDRQFILSSKKLLLSDSGFYLCAWTQGWTEAFFGQGTRLTVV.

The genes are TRBV29-1 and TRBJ2-2; a weak D match, TRBD1 (6 bases). V shed 6 bases and J shed 4 bases, with 18 bases lying between them. The V gene's germline CDR1 is SQVTM and CDR2 ANQGSEA. The CDR3 consists of 15 residues. The CDR3, as DNA: TGCAGCGTCGACGACACAGGGACCGGCACCGGGGAGCTGTTTTTT. Translating gives CSVDDTGTGTGELFF.

The J gene is TRBJ2-7, the V gene TRBV29-1; 10 positions match TRBD1. Trimming took 4 bases from V and 3 from J; bases not matched to a gene: 6. The CDR3 is 14 residues long. The germline V gene encodes CDR1 SQVTM and CDR2 ANQGSEA. The CDR3 bases are TGCAGCGTTGGGGGGACAGGGGACCTCTACGAGCAGTACTTC. Its protein is CSVGGTGDLYEQYF.

The rearrangement joins TRBV5-1 to TRBJ2-3, with a weak D call TRBD2 (6 bases). The CDR3 is made up of 15 amino acids. The V end lost 4 bases, the J end lost 3 bases, and 15 bases lay between the germline ends. Germline CDR1 is SGHRS and CDR2 is YFSETQ. The CDR3 spells CASSPTRRATDTQYF. The CDR3 DNA reads as TGCGCCAGCAGCCCTACTAGGAGGGCGACAGATACGCAGTATTTT.

This clone was observed a handful of times. The chain links TRBV29-1 to TRBJ1-6; D is perhaps TRBD1 (5 bases). This CDR3 comprises 14 residues. V lost 3 bases, J lost 5 bases, and 11 bases lay in between. From germline, CDR1 is SQVTM and CDR2 ANQGSEA. CDR3 sequence (DNA): TGCAGCGTTGATAGGGACGTAAATAATTCACCCCTCCACTTT. Protein product: CSVDRDVNNSPLHF. The full variable domain, in which reference TRBV29-1 and TRBJ1-6 provide the parts outside the CDR3, is SAVISQKPSRDICQRGTSLTIQCQVDSQVTMMFWYRQQPGQSLTLIATANQGSEATYESGFVIDKFPISRPNLTFSTLTVSNMSPEDSSIYLCSVDRDVNNSPLHFGNGTRLTVT.

This clone has just a few counts. V gene TRBV11-2 combines with J gene TRBJ2-7; tentative D call: TRBD2 (7 bases). The germline CDR1 and CDR2 sequences are SGHAT and FQNNGV. Trimming left V 3 bases short and J 2 bases short, with 17 bases between. CDR3 length: 16 residues. The CDR3 loop is CASSFGGGTNPYEQYF. CDR3 sequence (DNA): TGTGCCAGCAGCTTTGGGGGGGGCACCAACCCCTACGAGCAGTACTTC.

The chain joins TRBV5-4 to TRBJ1-2; D perhaps matches TRBD1 (5 bases). Germline V lookup: CDR1 SGHNT, CDR2 YYREEE (reference sequence). V dropped 1 base and J dropped 4 bases, with 11 bases sitting between them. There are 14 residues in the CDR3. Here the CDR3 DNA reads TGTGCCAGCAGCTTGTCGACAGCGTCCTATGGCTACACCTTC. Protein: CASSLSTASYGYTF.